This T cell receptor (beta chain) emerged from a study of CD8+ T cells in alopecia areata. The CDR3 is 14 residues long. CDR1 and CDR2 (germline): LGHNT, FRNRAP. V was pared by 2 bases and J by 0 bases, with 7 bases between. Worth noting for this clone: No antigen is known for it.

Sequencing used cDNA as its template, made by extracting RNA and reverse transcribing it. Generated by immunoSEQ multiplex PCR, the TCRdb table keeps only in-frame clones and is missing some. This sample has 170,000 or so clones, with approximately 65% found just once. Study findings and constraints: Only one nonresponder was present, which leaves the link between baseline CD8+ expansion and response uncertain.

The treatment is: oral pan-JAK inhibitor, 5-10 mg twice daily. Those with alopecia areata gave lesional scalp punch biopsies and peripheral blood. The material sequenced was CD4+ T cells sorted from blood, taken at week 4, from a patient treated with tofacitinib. The chain recombines TRBV12-5 with TRBJ1-1; D may be TRBD1 (5 bases). The receptor was derived from a human donor with alopecia areata. CDR3 sequence reads: CASGLRDLNTEAFF. DNA for the CDR3: TGTGCTAGTGGTTTGCGGGACTTGAACACTGAAGCTTTCTTT.